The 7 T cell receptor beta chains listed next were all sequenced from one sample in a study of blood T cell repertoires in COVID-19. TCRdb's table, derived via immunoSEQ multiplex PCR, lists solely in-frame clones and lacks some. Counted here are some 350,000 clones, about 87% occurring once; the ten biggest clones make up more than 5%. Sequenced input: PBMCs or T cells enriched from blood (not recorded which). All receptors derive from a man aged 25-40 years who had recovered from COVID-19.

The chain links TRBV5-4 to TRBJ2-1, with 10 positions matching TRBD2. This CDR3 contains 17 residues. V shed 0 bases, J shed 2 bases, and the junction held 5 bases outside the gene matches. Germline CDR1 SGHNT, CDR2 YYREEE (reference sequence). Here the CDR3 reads CASSLALAGRTYNEQFF. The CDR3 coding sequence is TGTGCCAGCAGCTTGGCACTAGCGGGGCGTACCTACAATGAGCAGTTCTTC.

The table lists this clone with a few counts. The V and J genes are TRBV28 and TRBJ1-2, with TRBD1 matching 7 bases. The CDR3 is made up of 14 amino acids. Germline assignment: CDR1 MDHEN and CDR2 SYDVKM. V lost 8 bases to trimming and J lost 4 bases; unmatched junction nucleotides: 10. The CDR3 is CASEPLDRSYGYTF. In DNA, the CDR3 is TGTGCCAGCGAACCTTTGGACAGGAGCTATGGCTACACCTTC.

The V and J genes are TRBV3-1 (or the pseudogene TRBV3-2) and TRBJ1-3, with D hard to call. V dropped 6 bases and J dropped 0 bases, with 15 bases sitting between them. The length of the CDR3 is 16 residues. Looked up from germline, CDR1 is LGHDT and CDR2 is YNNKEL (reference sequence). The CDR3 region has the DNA TGTGCCAGCAGACCGGAACAGACTAACTCTGGAAACACCATATATTTT. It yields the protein CASRPEQTNSGNTIYF.

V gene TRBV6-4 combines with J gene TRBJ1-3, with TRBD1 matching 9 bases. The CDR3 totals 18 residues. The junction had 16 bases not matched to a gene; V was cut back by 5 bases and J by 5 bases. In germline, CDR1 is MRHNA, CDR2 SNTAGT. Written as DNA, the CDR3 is TGTGCCAGCAGTCCGGGACAGGGTCTTTCTCGGTGTAGAAACACCATATATTTT. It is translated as CASSPGQGLSRCRNTIYF.

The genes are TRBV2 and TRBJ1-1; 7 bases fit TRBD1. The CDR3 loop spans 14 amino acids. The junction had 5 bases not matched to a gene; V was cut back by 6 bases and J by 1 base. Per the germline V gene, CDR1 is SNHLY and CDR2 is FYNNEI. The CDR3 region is CASRPRQGNTEAFF. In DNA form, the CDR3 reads TGTGCCAGCAGACCCCGACAGGGGAACACTGAAGCTTTCTTT.

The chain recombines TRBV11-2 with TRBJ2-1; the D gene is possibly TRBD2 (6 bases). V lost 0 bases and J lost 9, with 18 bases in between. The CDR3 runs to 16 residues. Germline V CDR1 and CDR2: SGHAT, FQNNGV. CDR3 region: CASSLDDRTPGGEQFF. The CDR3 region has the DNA TGTGCCAGCAGCTTAGATGATAGGACCCCCGGGGGTGAGCAGTTCTTC. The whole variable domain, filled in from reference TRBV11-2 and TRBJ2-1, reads EAGVAQSPRYKIIEKRQSVAFWCNPISGHATLYWYQQILGQGPKLLIQFQNNGVVDDSQLPKDRFSAERLKGVDSTLKIQPAKLEDSAVYLCASSLDDRTPGGEQFFGPGTRLTVL.

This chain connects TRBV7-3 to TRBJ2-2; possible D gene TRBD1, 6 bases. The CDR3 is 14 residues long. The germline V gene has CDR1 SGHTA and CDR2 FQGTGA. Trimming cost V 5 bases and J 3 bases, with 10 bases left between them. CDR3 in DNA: TGTGCCAGCAGCCAAGGGGGATACACCGGGGAGCTGTTTTTT. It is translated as CASSQGGYTGELFF.